This T cell receptor (beta chain) emerged from a study of blood T cell repertoires in COVID-19. Study-wide context: Italy, Spain and the United States were the sources of the convalescent and acute COVID-19 samples.

Using immunoSEQ multiplex PCR, the repertoire was profiled, and TCRdb retains in-frame clones only, with some absent. The data hold over 200,000 clones, with roughly nine tenths observed a single time. Adults between roughly 18 and 90 years of age took part from 20 to 25 US areas. What the recovered Cohort 3 donors had was two negative PCRs, clearance, or symptom resolution. Germline CDR1 reads LGHNA; CDR2 reads YNFKEQ. This CDR3 contains 16 residues. Trimming stripped 0 bases from V and 1 base from J, with 9 bases between. This clonotype was obtained from a man under 40 who had recovered from COVID-19. Sequencing used PBMCs or T cells enriched from blood (not recorded which). The chain carries TRBV4-2 and TRBJ2-2; a possible D gene is TRBD2 (5 bases). In DNA, the CDR3 is TGTGCCAGCAGCCAAGACCGAGCGGAGAACACCGGGGAGCTGTTTTTT. Translated: CASSQDRAENTGELFF.